Reported below is one TCR beta chain. This clonotype was counted at least ten times. This receptor's antigen is unknown. There are no base qualities to consult, and no much larger clone falls within one base. The sample comes from a study of CD8 T cells in ankylosing spondylitis (dated by TCRdb to about 2017). In terms of the full investigation: The study set out to find disease-linked TCR variants by profiling T cell receptor beta repertoires in ankylosing spondylitis patients and healthy donors. Peripheral blood was sampled, and synovial fluid was also collected from ankylosing spondylitis patients. In total, the full study cohort was made up of some 110 healthy donors and approximately 24 ankylosing spondylitis patients.

The run used an Illumina HiSeq 2500. Quantitative 5'-RACE with molecular barcodes was the method used to prepare the TCR beta libraries. The authors processed their data as follows. Disease-linked TCR variants were identified with a new computational method built on a probabilistic model of VDJ rearrangement. The public sequencing data were trimmed at Q25 with fastp and processed into clonotypes with MiXCR by TCRdb, which kept only in-frame beta chains. Every CDR3 protein is listed once, alongside the most common genes and DNA of its rows. The authors' filters were not applied to this entry. The sample has 200,000 to 300,000 distinct CDR3 sequences on record, over 9.5% of them singletons. Around 3% of the sample is held by the ten biggest clonotypes. What the work shows at the level of the full study, not this receptor alone: Blood from ankylosing spondylitis patients appeared to be characterized by a TCR beta motif made up of under ten highly homologous amino acid variants. Significant enrichment of the disease-linked clones was reported in matched synovial fluid samples from ankylosing spondylitis patients. The disease-linked clones had a CD8+ phenotype and were found at relatively low frequencies in peripheral blood. Some TCR beta motif variants had previously been reported in synovial fluid and blood of reactive arthritis patients, which suggested common disease-initiation mechanisms.

The sample was blood, either unsorted or a sorted T cell fraction (not recorded which). This clonotype originated in a male donor with ankylosing spondylitis or in good health (not recorded which).

The DNA sequence is as follows: TGTGCCATCAGTGAGGTTCGGGGCCTTTTCGCCAATGAGCAGTTCTTC. Its protein reads: CAISEVRGLFANEQFF. The rearranged segments are TRBV10-3 and TRBJ2-1; the D segment might be TRBD1 or TRBD2, since each matches 5 bases. Reading from cysteine to phenylalanine, the CDR3 counts 16 amino acids. Only CDR3 DNA remains: 48 bases, in frame from the first base. Taken from the germline V gene, the CDR1 and CDR2 loops are ENHRY and SYGVKD. The junction shows trimming of 2 bases on V and 6 bases on J, plus 17 bases between the germline ends.